The TCR beta chain under discussion was sequenced for a study of blood T cell repertoires in COVID-19. Study background: Italy, Spain and the United States were the sources of the convalescent and acute COVID-19 samples. Sources were T cells, B-cell-depleted T cells, or PBMCs; the material itself was cDNA or gDNA.

In the authors' workflow: Estimation of nucleated cell counts relied on the amplification of reference gene primers. TCRdb keeps only in-frame clones here, not all; method: immunoSEQ multiplex PCR. Clone size and the V and J calls come from that table; the DNA yielded D and trimming. The sample holds a few hundred thousand clones; over 80% are singletons and the top ten take approximately 2%. Germline-derived CDR1 and CDR2 are SNHLY and FYNNEI. The junction had 5 bases not matched to a gene; V was cut back by 8 bases and J by 3 bases. The CDR3 contains 13 residues. The gene calls are TRBV2 and TRBJ2-7; 9 nucleotides agree with TRBD1. Sequenced material: peripheral blood. This receptor was identified in a man younger than 45 who had recovered from COVID-19. The DNA of the CDR3 is TGTGCCAGCTCCCGGGACAGGGACTACGAGCAGTACGTC. This sequence encodes CASSRDRDYEQYV.